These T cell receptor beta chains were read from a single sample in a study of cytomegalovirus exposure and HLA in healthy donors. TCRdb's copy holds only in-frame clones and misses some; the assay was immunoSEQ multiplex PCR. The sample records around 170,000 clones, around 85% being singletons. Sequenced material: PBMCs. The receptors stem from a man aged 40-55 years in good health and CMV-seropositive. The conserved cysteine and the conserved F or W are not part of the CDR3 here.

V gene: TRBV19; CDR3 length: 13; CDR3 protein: ASSISETGNEKLF
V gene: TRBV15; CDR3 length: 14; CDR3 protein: ATSRILAGAYNEQF
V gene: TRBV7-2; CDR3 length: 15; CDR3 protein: ASSPILIAGITGELF
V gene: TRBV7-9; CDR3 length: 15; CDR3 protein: ASSLWGGGGQRDTQY
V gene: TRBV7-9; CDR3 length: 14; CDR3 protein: ASSLVGQALLYGYT
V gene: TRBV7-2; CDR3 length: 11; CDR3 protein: ASSLVYRNGYT
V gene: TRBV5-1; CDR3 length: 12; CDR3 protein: ASRLIQGQHEQY
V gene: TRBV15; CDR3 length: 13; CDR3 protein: ATSPGGTANTEAF
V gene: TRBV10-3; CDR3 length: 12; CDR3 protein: AISEDSGRAEQY
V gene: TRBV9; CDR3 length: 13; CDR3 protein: ASSAAGGLTGELF
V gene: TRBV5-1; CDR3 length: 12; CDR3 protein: ASSWGDRNYEQY
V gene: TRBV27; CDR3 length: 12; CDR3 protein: ASKPQGKNTEAF
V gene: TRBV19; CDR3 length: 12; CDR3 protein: ASRNSGGADTQY
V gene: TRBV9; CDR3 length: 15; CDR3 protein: ASSVHQPQDSGNTIY
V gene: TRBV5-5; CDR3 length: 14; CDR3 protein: ASSPSAPSALDTQY
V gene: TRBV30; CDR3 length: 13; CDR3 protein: AWKYTGAEFYEQY
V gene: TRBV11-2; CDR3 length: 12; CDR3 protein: ASSPRAGGTEAF
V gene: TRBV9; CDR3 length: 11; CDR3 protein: ASSEGGKETQY
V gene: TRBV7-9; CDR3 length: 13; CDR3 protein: ASIERTSGGSEQY
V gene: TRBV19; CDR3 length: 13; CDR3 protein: ASTVGQVNNQPQH
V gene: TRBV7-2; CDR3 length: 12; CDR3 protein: ASSLNRGNYGYT
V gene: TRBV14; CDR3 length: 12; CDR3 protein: ASSLRGGLETQY
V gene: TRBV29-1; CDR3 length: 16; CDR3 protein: SVRLTSGGARGLNEQF
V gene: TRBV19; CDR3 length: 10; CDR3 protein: ASSIGGESKY
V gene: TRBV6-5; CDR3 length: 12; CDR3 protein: ASNRETSPYEQY
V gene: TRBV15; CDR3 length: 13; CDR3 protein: ATAQVGTAYSPLH
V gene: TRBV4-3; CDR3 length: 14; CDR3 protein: ASSQEVWTGEQPQH
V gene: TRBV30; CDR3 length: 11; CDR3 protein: AWSLRQADEQY
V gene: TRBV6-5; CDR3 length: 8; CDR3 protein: ASSYPEQY
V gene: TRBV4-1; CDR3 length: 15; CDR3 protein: ASSQGLASDDSYKQY
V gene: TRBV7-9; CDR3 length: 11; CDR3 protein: AATRDLNTEAF
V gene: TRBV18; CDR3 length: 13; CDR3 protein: ASSRRDFSSYEQY
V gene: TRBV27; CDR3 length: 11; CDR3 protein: ASSTLVPGELF
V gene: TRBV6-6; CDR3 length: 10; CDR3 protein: ASSFVQGELF
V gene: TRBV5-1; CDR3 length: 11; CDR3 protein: ASSLPGGTEAF
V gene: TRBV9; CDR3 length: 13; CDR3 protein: ASSVEEGASYEQY
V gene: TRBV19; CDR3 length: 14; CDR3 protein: ASSLGGAGPQETQY
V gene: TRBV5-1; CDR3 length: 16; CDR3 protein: ASGPGLAGGPRNNEQF
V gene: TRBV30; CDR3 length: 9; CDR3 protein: AQTATGELF
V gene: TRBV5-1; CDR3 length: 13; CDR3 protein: ASTGQDRLPETQY
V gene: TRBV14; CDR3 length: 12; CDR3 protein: ASAITGGAYEQY
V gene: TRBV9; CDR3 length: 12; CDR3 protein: ASSPQGLAYEQY
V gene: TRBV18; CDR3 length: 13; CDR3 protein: ASSTLGPGQETQY
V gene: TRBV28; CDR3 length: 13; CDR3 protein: ASSIPLPQGTEAF
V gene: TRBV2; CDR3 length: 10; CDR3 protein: ASSESFQPQH